The entry below describes one TCR beta chain. No antigen is known for it. No much larger clone is present one base from it, and per-base qualities are unavailable. One collaborating source in Seattle enrolled patients while the patients were actively infected and followed the patients over time throughout the course of disease. The collaborating institutions used their own protocols to collect whole blood in K2EDTA tubes. For TCRbeta analysis, collaborator samples were shipped as frozen whole blood, as isolated PBMCs, or as DNA extracted from either sample type. TCRbeta CDR3 regions were amplified from genomic DNA using the immunoSEQ Assay, a bias-controlled multiplex PCR. Under the source paper's analysis protocol: Within the assay, amplification of reference gene primers was used to estimate how many nucleated cells each sample contained. Sequence reads were collapsed and filtered to measure the absolute abundance of every unique TCRbeta CDR3 rearrangement. Productive Simpson clonality was computed per sample as the square root of Simpson's diversity index over productive rearrangements. TCRdb re-hosts the immuneACCESS table, in-frame sequences only. Its copies lack some clones; in the studies checked, an unresolved V gene accounts for under half of them, and the cause for the rest is not known. That table supplies the V and J calls and clone size; D and trimming were determined from the DNA. The table for this sample lists more than 80,000 clones; 90% of them were counted only once. The ten largest clones represent 6.5% to 8% of the sample.

The germline V gene encodes CDR1 SGHDT and CDR2 YYEEEE. V has 4 bases trimmed and J has 4 bases trimmed; junction bases matching no gene number 13. The CDR3 runs 18 amino acids, cysteine and phenylalanine included. The retained sequence is limited to the CDR3, 54 bases, with the frame set at the first base. This entry comes from a study of blood T cell repertoires in COVID-19 (dated by TCRdb to 2019 to 2021). With respect to the entire study: Samples from collaborators originated in the United States, Italy and Spain and spanned both the acute and convalescent phases of COVID-19. The material from the prospective study consisted of cDNA or gDNA derived from T cells, B-cell-depleted T cells, or PBMCs. The dataset comprised deeply sampled blood TCRbeta repertoires from subjects exposed to, actively infected with, or recovered from COVID-19. A freely available public database, intended as a resource for researchers studying the immune response to SARS-CoV-2, is where the repertoires were released. The samples were drawn from the first 160 participants of the ongoing ImmuneRACE study and from 1,254 subjects provided by 6 global collaborators. The sample metadata nearly always contained a de-identified subject ID, COVID-19 status, age in years and sex. Where available, HLA class I and class II types were obtained from metadata supplied by the sample provider rather than from assay-based typing. What the authors observed across the whole study: Clinical and demographic metadata were provided uncurated, with the amount varying by source and participant.

What was sequenced was peripheral blood. Rearrangement joined TRBV5-6 to TRBJ2-1, with 11 bases matching TRBD2. The clonotype was recovered from a young man with COVID-19, enrolled during active disease. In nucleotide form, the sequence is TGTGCCAGCAGCCCCACTATGACTAGCGGGGTACCGTACAATGAGCAGTTCTTC. This yields the protein CASSPTMTSGVPYNEQFF.